This is a list of T cell receptor beta chains from one sample in a study of blood T cell repertoires in COVID-19. Clones were read by immunoSEQ multiplex PCR, and TCRdb kept only the in-frame ones, dropping some. The sample carries about 370,000 clones, 90% recorded once. Source material: peripheral blood. These receptors were taken from a man in his late teens or twenties with active or convalescent COVID-19. CDR3s include the opening cysteine and the closing phenylalanine or tryptophan.

j_call	v_call	cdr3_aa
TRBJ2-2	TRBV15	CATPAQGSTGELFF
TRBJ1-2	TRBV24-1	CATSDRRSGGYTF
TRBJ1-1	TRBV6-2/TRBV6-3	CASSSSQGGDTEAFF
TRBJ1-2	TRBV14	CASSQERQVYGYTF
TRBJ1-4	TRBV9	CASSVGGAGEKLFF
TRBJ2-2	TRBV24-1	CATSVQGNTGELFF
TRBJ2-7	TRBV5-1	CASSLVGVQGADEQYF
TRBJ2-3	TRBV10-3	CAISVGTSGSFQDTQYF
TRBJ2-3	TRBV7-2	CASSGPGDTQYF
TRBJ2-3	TRBV18	CASSPGLAGTTDTQYF
TRBJ2-1	TRBV7-9	CASSLEGLAYNEQFF
TRBJ2-2	TRBV27	CASSLVVAGESGELFF
TRBJ2-3	TRBV7-8	CASSLETSGHTDTQYF
TRBJ1-5	TRBV5-1	CASSLIAGTGYQPQHF
TRBJ2-1	TRBV4-3	CASSQWGLAGRVNEQFF
TRBJ1-4	TRBV5-1	CASSADKVGKLFF
TRBJ1-2	TRBV15	CATSIQHNYGYTF
TRBJ1-2	TRBV12-3/TRBV12-4	CASSEGPDYGYTF
TRBJ1-3	TRBV11-2	CASSPQQGVGNTIYF
TRBJ1-2	TRBV19	CASTQPQGRANYGYTF
TRBJ1-4	TRBV19	CASKDRDLFF
TRBJ2-7	TRBV7-6	CASSFEPGTGAYEQYF
TRBJ2-7	TRBV6-6	CATKREGAYEQYF
TRBJ1-1	TRBV19	CASSIGDRGNTEAFF
TRBJ2-5	TRBV7-2	CASSGSGGAGVETQYF